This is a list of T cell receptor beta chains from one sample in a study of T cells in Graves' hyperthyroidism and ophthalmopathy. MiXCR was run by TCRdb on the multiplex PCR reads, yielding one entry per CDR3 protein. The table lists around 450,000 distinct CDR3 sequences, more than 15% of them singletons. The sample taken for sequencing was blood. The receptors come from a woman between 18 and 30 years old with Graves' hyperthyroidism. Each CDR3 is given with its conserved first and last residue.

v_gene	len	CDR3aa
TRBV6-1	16	CASRTGTGSSYNEQFF
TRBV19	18	CASSPRGRVAAPKETQYF
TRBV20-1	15	CSARGFGGGGETQYF
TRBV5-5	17	CASSLQGGRSGANVLTF
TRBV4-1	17	CASSQEWGPSTYNEQFF
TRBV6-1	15	CASSHARGGLEKLFF
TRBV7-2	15	CASSPGQLGYNEQFF
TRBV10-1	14	CASSESGFGNIQYF
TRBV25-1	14	CASSGDFMNTEAFF
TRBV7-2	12	CASNLEGETQYF
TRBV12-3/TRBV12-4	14	CASSGGRGANEQFF
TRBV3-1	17	CASSPRTPQSSYNEQFF
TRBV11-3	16	CASSTISGQGFYEQYF
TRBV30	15	CAWSAAGASYNEQFF
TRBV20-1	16	CSARDSQSLGKNIQYF
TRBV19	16	CASRDGRKGGNQPQHF
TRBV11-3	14	CASSPGTAVGEQFF
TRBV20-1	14	CSARGGQLNYGYTF
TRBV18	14	CASSWDRVNTEAFF
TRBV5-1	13	CASTRTDNTEAFF
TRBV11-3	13	CASSWEGFDTQYF
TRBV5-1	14	CASSPGGGQETQYF
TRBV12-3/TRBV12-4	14	CASSPGSKLYGYTF
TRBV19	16	CASSYRQGDGANVLTF
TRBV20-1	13	CSANRIGGFGYTF
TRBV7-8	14	CASSLAPTVGEAFF
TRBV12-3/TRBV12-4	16	CASGGQGATNTGELFF
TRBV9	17	CASSEYAFTSAMGEQYF
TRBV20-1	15	CSARVPGQGNYGYTF
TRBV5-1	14	CASSLGQGSEPQHF
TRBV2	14	CASRTLPDGQPQHF
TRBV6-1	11	CASSQTYEQYF
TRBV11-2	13	CASRGDGRYEQYF
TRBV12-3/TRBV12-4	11	CASSFGDEQFF
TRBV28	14	CASSSDRRREKLFF
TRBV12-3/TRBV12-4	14	CASSPLGSSNEQFF
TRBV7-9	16	CASSTAGTGLLAEQYF
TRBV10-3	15	CAISEQGRGNSPLHF
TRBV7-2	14	CANRAGGLGNEQFF
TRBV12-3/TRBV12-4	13	CASRTGTNYGYTF
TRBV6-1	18	CASTTTGGKRAPSYEQYF
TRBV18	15	CASSTVTENTGELFF
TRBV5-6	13	CASSWDLGYGYTF
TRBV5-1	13	CASSSGGSGPQHF